This entry is about one T cell receptor (beta chain). V was pared by 0 bases and J by 4 bases, with 10 bases of the junction left unmatched. This CDR3 comprises 17 residues. Germline-derived CDR1 and CDR2 are MNHEY and SMNVEV (reference sequence). It was with random hexamers that about 0.45 to 1 ug RNA was reverse transcribed. MiXCR, applied by TCRdb to the immunoSEQ multiplex PCR reads, yields one record per CDR3 protein. The sample holds 90,000 to 150,000 distinct CDR3 sequences; 85% to 95% are singletons and the top ten take approximately 0.11%. The source of the sample is a study of CD8 T cells in Susac syndrome. The study sequenced TCR beta in blood CD8+ and CD4+ T cells. CD8+ and CD4+ T cells were negatively isolated; TEMRA cells were FACS-enriched.

The clonotype was recovered from a human donor in good health. The sample taken for sequencing was CD8+ T cells from PBMCs. The J gene is TRBJ2-3, the V gene TRBV27, with 7 nucleotides matching TRBD2. The CDR3 DNA reads as TGTGCCAGCAGTTTATCAGGGAGGGCTTACACAGCAGATACGCAGTATTTT. It encodes CASSLSGRAYTADTQYF.